One sample yielded the 14 T cell receptor beta chains listed below, sequenced in a study of blood T cells in healthy people across ages. PCR was performed a second time for about 7 to 11 cycles using a sample-barcoded 5' primer and a J-beta primer mix. TCRdb used MiXCR to reprocess the 5' RACE reads, holding one entry per CDR3 protein. This table holds about a million distinct CDR3 sequences, approximately 50% found once. The sequenced sample consisted of blood. Receptors originate from a woman aged 55-69 years in good health.

V and J are TRBV20-1 and TRBJ2-7, with D possibly being TRBD1 or TRBD2 (6 bases each). Germline loops: CDR1 DFQATT, CDR2 SNEGSKA (reference sequence). Trimming stripped 5 bases from V and 7 bases from J, with 27 bases between. The CDR3 runs 16 residues. In DNA form, the CDR3 reads TGCAGTGCTGCCGGGACAACCACCGCCTCAGGGAGGGAGCAGTACTTC. Its protein product is CSAAGTTTASGREQYF.

The chain uses TRBV29-1 and TRBJ2-3; 14 bases fit TRBD2. The trim removed 4 bases at V and 2 bases at J, leaving 2 bases unmatched. This CDR3 spans 15 amino acids. Germline loops: CDR1 SQVTM, CDR2 ANQGSEA. CDR3 region: CSVGTSGGSTDTQYF. DNA of the CDR3: TGCAGCGTTGGGACTAGCGGGGGGTCCACAGATACGCAGTATTTT.

Comment on this clonotype: A read error may produce the germline difference seen at one junction end. The chain combines TRBV9 with TRBJ2-3; D might be TRBD2 (6 bases). The CDR3 loop spans 15 amino acids. Germline V gene data show CDR1 as SGDLS and CDR2 as YYNGEE. CDR3 nucleotide sequence: TGTGCTAGCAGCACGCGGGACCGCCGTACAGATACGCAGTATTTT. Translating gives CASSTRDRRTDTQYF.

This clonotype appeared a few times. The V and J genes are TRBV6-5 and TRBJ1-1; D gene uncertain. This CDR3 has 12 residues. Germline lookup yields CDR1 MNHEY and CDR2 SVGAGI. The V and J ends lost 2 bases and 3 bases respectively, with 4 bases between them. The CDR3 DNA reads TGTGCCAGCAGTTACCCGGACACTGAAGCTTTCTTT. This gives the protein CASSYPDTEAFF.

V usage is TRBV12-3 or TRBV12-4 and J usage is TRBJ1-2; 7 nucleotides line up with TRBD1. CDR3 length: 13 residues. J gave up 8 bases and V 5 bases, and 8 bases lay outside the gene matches. The CDR3 coding sequence is TGTGCCAGCAGTAAAACAGGGGTGGGCGGCTACACCTTC. Translation: CASSKTGVGGYTF.

This clonotype has a handful of counts. The chain is built from TRBV29-1 and TRBJ2-1; 10 nucleotides match TRBD2. CDR1 SQVTM and CDR2 ANQGSEA come from the germline V gene. The trim removed 3 bases at V and 7 bases at J, leaving 6 bases unmatched. CDR3 length: 14 residues. The DNA for the CDR3 is TGCAGCGTTGAGGGGACTAGCGCTCAGAATGAGCAGTTCTTC. Its translation is CSVEGTSAQNEQFF.

The V call is TRBV29-1, the J call TRBJ2-1, with 9 positions matching TRBD1. The end of the DNA is better explained by TRBJ2-7, so the J call may be wrong. Germline V lookup: CDR1 SQVTM, CDR2 ANQGSEA. The CDR3 sequence is 13 residues long. In nucleotides, the CDR3 is TGCAGCGTTGCAGTGACAGGGGGTAATGAGCAGTACTTC. Translating gives CSVAVTGGNEQYF.

This clonotype was seen a handful of times. V and J are TRBV4-1 and TRBJ1-6; a weak D match, TRBD1 (6 bases). The CDR3 is 15 residues long. Trimming removed 0 bases from V and 8 bases from J, with 11 bases in between. Germline-derived CDR1 and CDR2 are MGHRA and YSYEKL. DNA for the CDR3: TGCGCCAGCAGCCAAGATCGGGGGGCGGATTCACCCCTCCACTTT. It encodes CASSQDRGADSPLHF.

This rearrangement joins TRBV29-1 to TRBJ2-7; 7 nucleotides line up with TRBD1. Germline V CDR1 and CDR2: SQVTM, ANQGSEA. J gave up 3 bases and V 7 bases, and 9 bases lay outside the gene matches. CDR3 length equals 13 residues. This chain's CDR3 is CSADPRQGYEQYF. The CDR3 nucleotides are TGCAGCGCAGACCCGCGACAGGGCTACGAGCAGTACTTC.

Only one count was recorded for this clonotype. A much larger clonotype is one base distant, so this may be a read error. The chain is built from TRBV28 and TRBJ2-7; D is undetermined. The CDR3 sequence is 11 residues long. Germline loops: CDR1 MDHEN, CDR2 SYDVKM. V was clipped by 4 bases and J by 5 bases, with 6 bases between them. For the CDR3, the DNA is TGTGCCAGCAGTTGGGCCGACGAGCAGTACTTC. Translating it yields CASSWADEQYF. Full variable domain (rest looked up from reference TRBV28 and TRBJ2-7): DVKVTQSSRYLVKRTGEKVFLECVQDMDHENMFWYRQDPGLGLRLIYFSYDVKMKEKGDIPEGYSVSREKKERFSLILESASTNQTSMYLCASSWADEQYFGPGTRLTVT.

This rearrangement joins TRBV19 to TRBJ2-1, with TRBD2 matching over 12 bases. The CDR3 contains 15 residues. Germline trimming cut 8 bases from V and 9 bases from J; bases unmatched to any gene: 11. Germline V lookup: CDR1 LNHDA, CDR2 SQIVND (reference sequence). The CDR3 sequence: CASRVLAGGPGEQFF. DNA of the CDR3: TGTGCCAGTCGCGTTCTAGCGGGAGGGCCGGGTGAGCAGTTCTTC.

The chain combines TRBV4-2 with TRBJ2-3, with 9 bases lining up with TRBD2. Germline CDR1 reads LGHNA; CDR2 reads YNFKEQ. With V trimmed by 2 bases and J by 7 bases, 10 bases remained unmatched. The CDR3 has 16 amino acids. CDR3 in DNA: TGTGCCAGCAGCCAAACCGGGACTAGCTATATGAATACGCAGTATTTT. The encoded protein is CASSQTGTSYMNTQYF.

This chain connects TRBV28 to TRBJ2-5; D perhaps matches TRBD2 (5 bases). The CDR3 contains 11 residues. V was pared by 4 bases and J by 13 bases, with 13 bases between. Looked up from germline, CDR1 is MDHEN and CDR2 is SYDVKM. CDR3 residues: CASSSPRDTYF. Written as DNA, the CDR3 is TGTGCCAGCAGTTCTCCCCGGGATACGTACTTC. Supplemented by reference TRBV28 and TRBJ2-5, the full variable domain reads DVKVTQSSRYLVKRTGEKVFLECVQDMDHENMFWYRQDPGLGLRLIYFSYDVKMKEKGDIPEGYSVSREKKERFSLILESASTNQTSMYLCASSSPRDTYFGPGTRLLVL.

The genes are TRBV4-1 and TRBJ2-7; 12 nucleotides line up with TRBD2. Trimming cost V 2 bases and J 7 bases; bases outside gene matches: 9. CDR1 and CDR2 (germline): MGHRA, YSYEKL. This CDR3 spans 16 amino acids. Written as DNA, the CDR3 is TGCGCCAGCAGCCAACCGACTAGCGGGAGTCCCCATGAGCAGTACTTC. It encodes CASSQPTSGSPHEQYF.